This passage covers 15 T cell receptor beta chains from one sample sequenced in a study of T cell repertoires in cytomegalovirus infection. TCRdb re-called the reads with MiXCR, one entry per CDR3 protein. Seen here are just under 550,000 distinct CDR3 sequences, approximately 26% observed once, and the top ten hold 13%. The source material was PBMCs. The receptor set was obtained from a human donor in good health (CMV status not recorded). Some clones in this sample may be carry-over from other donors' samples.

The chain combines TRBV6-2 or TRBV6-3 with TRBJ1-6; D not resolved. The CDR3 totals 16 residues. V shed 2 bases and J shed 8 bases, with 16 bases lying between them. Germline V gene data show CDR1 as MNHEY and CDR2 as SVGEGT. For the CDR3, the DNA is TGTGCCAGCAGTTACGGGAGGGTCGGAGTTGATTCACCCCTCCACTTT. It codes for CASSYGRVGVDSPLHF.

This clonotype was detected only a few times. The genes are TRBV7-6 and TRBJ1-1; D gene uncertain. V was cut by 5 bases and J by 3 bases, with 10 bases left in between. This CDR3 comprises 13 residues. Per the germline V gene, CDR1 is SGHVS and CDR2 is FNYEAQ. The CDR3 bases are TGTGCCAGCAGCCGGGGAGAGTACACTGAAGCTTTCTTT. This gives the protein CASSRGEYTEAFF.

V usage is TRBV20-1 and J usage is TRBJ1-2; weak D call: TRBD1 (5 bases). The CDR3 has 13 amino acids. With 0 bases removed from V and 4 bases from J, the gap between germline ends came to 9 bases. Germline CDR1 and CDR2: DFQATT and SNEGSKA (reference sequence). DNA for the CDR3: TGCAGTGCTAGAGATGGGGACTTCTATGGCTACACCTTC. Translated, it gives CSARDGDFYGYTF.

This clonotype occurred a few times. This chain connects TRBV9 to TRBJ1-1; D call uncertain. The CDR3 runs to 16 residues. Germline V lookup: CDR1 SGDLS, CDR2 YYNGEE. V shed 0 bases and J shed 5 bases, with 17 bases lying between them. The CDR3 loop is CASSVGTDLKLTEAFF. CDR3 nucleotides: TGTGCCAGCAGCGTAGGGACTGACCTGAAACTGACTGAAGCTTTCTTT. Full variable domain (missing parts from reference TRBV9 and TRBJ1-1): DSGVTQTPKHLITATGQRVTLRCSPRSGDLSVYWYQQSLDQGLQFLIQYYNGEERAKGNILERFSAQQFPDLHSELNLSSLELGDSALYFCASSVGTDLKLTEAFFGQGTRLTVV.

The genes are TRBV7-9 and TRBJ2-2; D is tentatively TRBD1 or TRBD2 (6 bases each). Germline CDR1 reads SEHNR; CDR2 reads FQNEAQ (reference sequence). V lost 2 bases, J lost 4 bases, and 11 bases lay in between. CDR3 length: 15 amino acids. The CDR3 region is CASSLKRGPTGELFF. DNA for the CDR3: TGTGCCAGCAGCTTAAAACGGGGGCCCACCGGGGAGCTGTTTTTT. Filled out from reference TRBV7-9 and TRBJ2-2, the complete variable domain reads DTGVSQNPRHKITKRGQNVTFRCDPISEHNRLYWYRQTLGQGPEFLTYFQNEAQLEKSRLLSDRFSAERPKGSFSTLEIQRTEQGDSAMYLCASSLKRGPTGELFFGEGSRLTVL.

This clonotype was seen a few times. The chain joins TRBV28 to TRBJ2-7; TRBD2 matches at 7 bases. The V gene's germline CDR1 is MDHEN and CDR2 SYDVKM. CDR3 size: 12 residues. The CDR3 nucleotides are TGTGCAACGGCGGGAGATTCCTACGAGCAGTACTTC. As protein: CATAGDSYEQYF.

The chain uses TRBV6-6 and TRBJ2-7; 10 nucleotides line up with TRBD2. The CDR3 extends over 19 amino acids. Germline trimming cut 3 bases from V and 0 bases from J; bases unmatched to any gene: 14. Looked up from germline, CDR1 is MNHNY and CDR2 is SVGAGI (reference sequence). The CDR3 DNA sequence: TGTGCCAGCAGTTATTTTCGGTGGGAAGGACTAGCGGACTCCTACGAGCAGTACTTC. Its protein is CASSYFRWEGLADSYEQYF.

This clonotype was seen a handful of times. This sequence joins TRBV19 and TRBJ1-5; 10 nucleotides line up with TRBD1. This CDR3 spans 14 amino acids. Losses at the gene ends were 7 bases for V and 4 bases for J; bases not matched to a gene: 4. From germline, CDR1 is LNHDA and CDR2 SQIVND (reference sequence). CDR3 DNA: TGTGCCAGTACCCCGGGACAGGGGAATCAGCCCCAGCATTTT. Protein product: CASTPGQGNQPQHF.

This clonotype was recorded a few times. This chain uses TRBV6-2 or TRBV6-3 with TRBJ2-1, with 10 bases identical to TRBD2. The CDR3 is made up of 16 amino acids. With V trimmed by 5 bases and J by 4 bases, 8 bases remained unmatched. The germline V gene encodes CDR1 MNHEY and CDR2 SVGEGT. CDR3 nucleotide sequence: TGTGCCAGCAGTCGACTAGGGACTAGCGTGTACAATGAGCAGTTCTTC. This gives the protein CASSRLGTSVYNEQFF.

This clonotype was observed a handful of times. The chain has TRBV27 and TRBJ2-1; D is possibly TRBD2 (6 bases). The V and J ends lost 10 bases and 6 bases respectively, with 13 bases between them. Germline V CDR1 and CDR2: MNHEY, SMNVEV (reference sequence). This CDR3 spans 12 amino acids. CDR3 loop: CATLQGGNEQFF. For the CDR3, the DNA is TGTGCCACCCTCCAGGGAGGCAATGAGCAGTTCTTC.

The chain uses TRBV20-1 and TRBJ2-7; 11 nucleotides agree with TRBD2. Per germline, CDR1 DFQATT and CDR2 SNEGSKA (reference sequence). This CDR3 region has 14 residues. As DNA, the CDR3 is TGCAGCGCTCCCACTAGCGGGAGAACGGTCGAGCAGTACTTC. It specifies CSAPTSGRTVEQYF.

V and J are TRBV27 and TRBJ2-3; the match to TRBD2 covers 9 bases. In germline, CDR1 is MNHEY, CDR2 SMNVEV (reference sequence). The CDR3 extends over 14 amino acids. J was trimmed by 6 bases and V by 6 bases; bases with no gene match: 7. Here the CDR3 reads CASRSSGRWDTQYF. CDR3 sequence (DNA): TGTGCCAGCAGGTCCAGCGGGAGGTGGGATACGCAGTATTTT.

The CDR3 nucleotides read TGTGCCAGCAGCCTGTGTGTGACTAATGAAAAACTGTTTTTT. Protein sequence: CASSLCVTNEKLFF. V and J are TRBV14 and TRBJ1-4; D call uncertain. The CDR3 runs 14 residues. Germline V gene data show CDR1 as SGHDN and CDR2 as FVKESK. V was cut by 4 bases and J by 2 bases, with 8 bases left in between. Full variable domain (rest looked up from reference TRBV14 and TRBJ1-4): EAGVTQFPSHSVIEKGQTVTLRCDPISGHDNLYWYRRVMGKEIKFLLHFVKESKQDESGMPNNRFLAERTGGTYSTLKVQPAELEDSGVYFCASSLCVTNEKLFFGSGTQLSVL.

This chain uses TRBV10-3 with TRBJ2-7, with unresolved D. V was pared by 10 bases and J by 0 bases, with 13 bases between. CDR1 and CDR2 from the germline V gene are ENHRY and SYGVKD. This CDR3 is built from 13 residues. The CDR3 DNA reads TGTGCCACGTCAGGATCCAGCTCCTACGAGCAGTACTTC. It is translated as CATSGSSSYEQYF.

This clonotype was recorded at least ten times. The chain links TRBV6-5 to TRBJ1-2; D is perhaps TRBD1 (5 bases). V lost 6 bases and J 11 bases, leaving 16 bases between the germline ends. There are 12 residues in the CDR3. Germline V CDR1 and CDR2: MNHEY, SVGAGI. This CDR3 is CASRPPGEKYTF. CDR3 sequence (DNA): TGTGCCAGCAGACCACCGGGGGAAAAATACACCTTC.